Shown below are 19 T cell receptor beta chains from a single sample sequenced in a study of glioma-infiltrating T cells after dendritic cell vaccination. The repertoire was sequenced with immunoSEQ multiplex PCR; TCRdb's copy has only in-frame clones and lacks some. The top ten clones hold 2.1% of a sample with tens of thousands of clones, 82% of them seen once. This specimen was blood, taken before dendritic cell vaccination. All receptors come from a human donor with glioblastoma.

The chain employs TRBV11-2 and TRBJ2-3; D may be TRBD1 (6 bases). The CDR3 length is 14 residues. Trimming took 5 bases from V and 3 from J, leaving 12 bases between them. Germline-derived CDR1 and CDR2 are SGHAT and FQNNGV. CDR3 sequence: CASSPLGGTDTQYF. In DNA, the CDR3 is TGTGCCAGCAGCCCCCTAGGGGGTACAGATACGCAGTATTTT.

The chain carries TRBV6-5 and TRBJ2-4, with 9 nucleotides matching TRBD2. Germline assignment: CDR1 MNHEY and CDR2 SVGAGI. J was trimmed by 2 bases and V by 6 bases; bases with no gene match: 5. The CDR3 consists of 15 residues. In nucleotides, the CDR3 is TGTGCCAGCAGGGCGGGAGGGCCTCCCAAAAACATTCAGTACTTC. Protein: CASRAGGPPKNIQYF.

The rearrangement links TRBV27 to TRBJ2-6, with 7 bases that match TRBD1. The V and J ends lost 7 bases and 2 bases, in that order; junction bases with no gene match: 2. This CDR3 has 14 amino acids. The germline gives CDR1 MNHEY, CDR2 SMNVEV (reference sequence). The CDR3 reads CASMQGAGANVLTF. The CDR3 DNA follows: TGTGCCAGCATGCAGGGGGCTGGGGCCAACGTCCTGACTTTC.

The chain combines TRBV29-1 with TRBJ2-3; 7 bases fit TRBD2. Germline lookup yields CDR1 SQVTM and CDR2 ANQGSEA. V trimming: 7 bases; J trimming: 1 base; junction bases outside the gene matches: 8. There are 14 residues in the CDR3. This CDR3 reads CSARGEGGTDTQYF. CDR3 nucleotide sequence: TGCAGCGCCAGAGGGGAGGGAGGCACAGATACGCAGTATTTT.

The rearrangement joins TRBV7-9 to TRBJ2-7; maybe TRBD1 (5 bases). Germline assignment: CDR1 SEHNR and CDR2 FQNEAQ (reference sequence). The CDR3 runs to 14 residues. Trimming left V 2 bases short and J 3 bases short, with 11 bases between. As DNA, the CDR3 is TGTGCCAGCAGCTTAAGGGGAAAGAACTACGAGCAGTACTTC. It yields the protein CASSLRGKNYEQYF. Variable domain in full (rest from reference TRBV7-9 and TRBJ2-7): DTGVSQNPRHKITKRGQNVTFRCDPISEHNRLYWYRQTLGQGPEFLTYFQNEAQLEKSRLLSDRFSAERPKGSFSTLEIQRTEQGDSAMYLCASSLRGKNYEQYFGPGTRLTVT.

This clone was recorded only once. The rearrangement links TRBV5-6 to TRBJ2-2; possibly TRBD2 for D (6 bases). Per germline, CDR1 SGHDT and CDR2 YYEEEE. The CDR3 extends over 15 amino acids. The ends were cut back, 1 base at V and 4 bases at J, with 11 bases in the middle. CDR3 amino acids: CASSLPGVRTGELFF. CDR3 coding DNA: TGTGCCAGCAGCTTGCCGGGGGTACGCACCGGGGAGCTGTTTTTT.

The rearrangement links TRBV6-5 to TRBJ2-1; D might be TRBD1 (5 bases). Germline CDR1 is MNHEY and CDR2 is SVGAGI. The CDR3 is 16 residues long. V was pared by 0 bases and J by 1 base, with 10 bases between. This chain's CDR3 is CASSYSVGQSYNEQFF. DNA for the CDR3: TGTGCCAGCAGTTACTCCGTGGGGCAGTCCTACAATGAGCAGTTCTTC.

The count of this clone is one. The CDR3 spells CASSQELAFYNEQFF. CDR3 DNA sequence: TGCGCCAGCAGCCAAGAACTAGCCTTTTACAATGAGCAGTTCTTC. The chain uses TRBV4-1 and TRBJ2-1; D might be TRBD2 (6 bases). CDR1 is MGHRA and CDR2 is YSYEKL in the germline V gene. V dropped 0 bases and J dropped 4 bases, with 10 bases sitting between them. The CDR3 runs 15 residues.

This chain links TRBV19 with TRBJ1-5; TRBD1 agrees at 8 bases. After removal of 10 bases from V and 1 base from J, the junction contained 6 bases not matched to a gene. The V gene's germline CDR1 is LNHDA and CDR2 SQIVND (reference sequence). The CDR3 is 14 amino acids. CDR3 sequence: CATQGASSNQPQHF. CDR3 DNA sequence: TGTGCCACTCAGGGGGCGAGCAGCAATCAGCCCCAGCATTTT.

In this sample, this clone turned up once. The V gene is TRBV6-6, the J gene TRBJ2-3, with a weak D call TRBD1 (5 bases). CDR1 is MNHNY and CDR2 is SVGAGI in the germline V gene (reference sequence). This CDR3 contains 14 residues. The V end lost 0 bases, the J end lost 5 bases, and 9 bases lay between the germline ends. CDR3 sequence reads: CASSYSTAGDTQYF. The DNA of the CDR3 is TGTGCCAGCAGTTACTCGACAGCCGGAGATACGCAGTATTTT.

The chain carries TRBV10-3 and TRBJ2-5, with 8 bases aligning to TRBD1. The end of the DNA is better explained by TRBJ2-7, so the J call may be wrong. Germline CDR1 reads ENHRY; CDR2 reads SYGVKD. This CDR3 contains 14 residues. CDR3 in amino acids: CAISGDRTSYEQYF. In DNA form, the CDR3 reads TGTGCCATCAGTGGGGACAGGACCAGCTACGAGCAGTACTTC.

J is TRBJ2-1 and V is TRBV7-3; D unresolved. The V end lost 1 base, the J end lost 6 bases, and 10 bases lay between the germline ends. CDR3 length: 14 residues. Germline V CDR1 and CDR2: SGHTA, FQGTGA. CDR3 sequence (DNA): TGTGCCAGCAGCTTAAGTCCAGGTTCCAATGAGCAGTTCTTC. As protein: CASSLSPGSNEQFF.

V and J are TRBV29-1 and TRBJ2-1; TRBD1 matches at 8 bases. With 5 bases clipped from V and 4 bases from J, the junction kept 7 bases outside the gene matches. The V gene's germline CDR1 is SQVTM and CDR2 ANQGSEA. The CDR3 extends over 14 amino acids. The CDR3 loop reads CSVRRQGLYNEQFF. The CDR3 DNA sequence: TGCAGCGTTCGACGACAGGGGCTGTACAATGAGCAGTTCTTC.

CDR3 sequence: CASSLGTGVVGTEAFF. The CDR3 coding sequence is TGTGCCAGCAGCCTTGGGACAGGGGTAGTTGGCACTGAAGCTTTCTTT. The chain uses TRBV7-8 and TRBJ1-1; 10 bases align to TRBD1. Germline CDR1 and CDR2: SGHVS and FQNEAQ. V shed 5 bases, J shed 4 bases, and the junction held 10 bases outside the gene matches. CDR3 size: 16 residues.

This chain links TRBV6-5 with TRBJ1-6; D uncertain. The V gene's germline CDR1 is MNHEY and CDR2 SVGAGI. The ends were cut back, 2 bases at V and 7 bases at J, with 12 bases in the middle. The length of the CDR3 is 15 residues. CDR3 sequence reads: CASSYPPYRNSPLHF. The DNA of the CDR3 is TGTGCCAGCAGTTACCCCCCTTACCGGAATTCACCCCTCCACTTT.

This clone came up once. The chain joins TRBV10-3 to TRBJ1-4; TRBD1 aligns across 9 bases. Germline trimming cut 2 bases from V and 3 bases from J; bases unmatched to any gene: 1. Germline assignment: CDR1 ENHRY and CDR2 SYGVKD. The CDR3 sequence is 15 residues long. This chain's CDR3 is CAISERQGANEKLFF. The DNA for the CDR3 is TGTGCCATCAGTGAGCGACAGGGGGCTAATGAAAAACTGTTTTTT.

The V call is TRBV18, the J call TRBJ2-7; the match to TRBD1 covers 8 bases. Germline-derived CDR1 and CDR2 are KGHSH and LQKENI. The V segment lost 0 bases and the J segment 2 bases; nucleotides outside the gene matches: 0. This CDR3 has 14 residues. This CDR3 is CASSPPTGAYEQYV. The CDR3 DNA reads as TGTGCCAGCTCACCACCGACAGGGGCCTACGAGCAGTACGTC.

The CDR3 region has the DNA TGTGCCAGCAGCGGGGGGGTCCGGGACAAATATGGCTACACCTTC. This codes for CASSGGVRDKYGYTF. The chain has TRBV11-2 and TRBJ1-2; a weak D match, TRBD1 (6 bases). V was cut by 5 bases and J by 5 bases, with 18 bases left in between. Germline values: CDR1 SGHAT, CDR2 FQNNGV. This CDR3 contains 15 residues.

This chain connects TRBV7-2 to TRBJ2-7, with a possible D match to TRBD2 (7 bases). The CDR3 consists of 15 residues. The V and J ends lost 7 bases and 4 bases respectively, with 20 bases between them. Germline lookup yields CDR1 SGHTA and CDR2 FQGNSA. The CDR3 reads CASNNIGRGDYEQYV. The CDR3 DNA reads as TGTGCCAGCAACAACATTGGGAGGGGGGATTACGAGCAGTACGTC.